This entry describes one T cell receptor beta chain. The antigen is unknown. The germline V and J ends were trimmed by 4 bases and 1 base, with 7 bases remaining between them. Germline lookup yields CDR1 SGHTA and CDR2 FQGNSA. The CDR3 extends over 13 amino acids. The data are from a study of cytomegalovirus exposure and HLA in healthy donors. General study results and limits: It emerged from a later analysis that several of the most significant clusters appeared to be linked to common viral pathogens.

Researchers ran the PCR with 60 Vbeta and 13 Jbeta primers. Produced via immunoSEQ multiplex PCR; TCRdb's table is partial and in-frame only. The data hold fewer than 200,000 clones, with approximately 82% observed a single time. The chain employs TRBV7-2 and TRBJ1-1; weak D call: TRBD1 (6 bases). Sequenced material: PBMCs. The receptor's source is a woman in her 30s in good health and CMV-seronegative. The CDR3: CASSWGQNTEAFF. The CDR3 bases are TGTGCCAGCAGCTGGGGACAGAACACTGAAGCTTTCTTT.